This paragraph reports one TCR beta chain. This clone's antigen is unknown. One base away there is no much larger clone; base qualities are not given. This sample was included in a study of PD-L1 blockade in urothelial cancer (dated by TCRdb to the late 2010s). Concerning the study at large: Therapy was started in about 2014 for all patients, and atezolizumab 1,200 mg was administered intravenously every 3 weeks. About 90% of the roughly 29 patients were identified as males with urothelial cancer of bladder origin, and a prior smoking history was reported by 18 of 29 patients. Patients had an ECOG performance status of 0 or 1 and had received between 0 and 3 prior chemotherapy regimens. Blood samples were analyzed at two time points: 3 weeks after treatment start (second dose) and 6 weeks after treatment start. Blood samples gave median yields of about 150,000 T cells and around 88,000 unique TCRs, along with a median clonality of around 0.08. The study, an exploratory multi-omic analysis, examined somatic, immune and clinical correlates of response to PD-L1 blockade with atezolizumab in urothelial cancer. Pretreatment tumor samples, along with matched peripheral blood collected serially before and after atezolizumab treatment, underwent TCR sequencing. Durable clinical benefit was defined as progression-free survival longer than 6 months, and TCR features were also tested against progression-free and overall survival. In the same patients, whole exome sequencing and RNA sequencing of pretreatment tumors were performed in addition to TCR sequencing. Nine patients reached durable clinical benefit, while some 20 patients did not. Pretreatment blood TCR-seq was available for 30 or so patients, at least one posttreatment blood collection was obtained for around 25 patients, and tumor TCR-seq was available for around 25 patients. What the authors observed across the whole study: Patients with durable benefit showed greater expansion of tumor-associated TCR clones in peripheral blood 3 weeks after starting treatment (n ≈ 21, p = 0.022). Because of the small sample size (n of about 30) and the many exploratory analyses performed, the results are intended to be regarded as hypothesis-generating. Improved progression-free and overall survival was found to be associated with pretreatment peripheral blood TCR clonality below the median.

The time point label corresponds to: pretreatment peripheral blood. The cohort comprised roughly 30 patients with locally advanced or metastatic urothelial carcinoma treated at Memorial Sloan Kettering on a trial protocol. Peripheral blood mononuclear cells were collected from each patient pretreatment and during treatment, giving between 1 and 8 total time points per patient. The Qiagen DNeasy Blood extraction kit was used to purify genomic DNA from total PBMCs and from tumor samples. PBMCs were collected pretreatment and during treatment, and were isolated and stored as previously described. Taken from cysteine to phenylalanine, the CDR3 has 11 residues. Only the CDR3 part of the read is kept: 33 bases, read in frame from the first base. V loses 7 bases of germline sequence and J loses 4 bases, and the interval between the two ends is 10 bases. CDR1 and CDR2, per the germline V gene, are SQVTM and ANQGSEA.

To estimate absolute template abundance from read counts, synthetic TCR analog templates were spiked into each PCR. The immunoSEQ assay used bias-controlled V and J gene primers to amplify TCRbeta CDR3 regions from genomic DNA. Rearranged TCRbeta segments were sequenced at approximately 20X coverage. Regarding the original processing steps: Sequencing errors were corrected by clustering and CDR3s were annotated against IMGT to assign V, D and J genes. Downstream analyses used only productive TCRbeta rearrangements, leaving out any out-of-frame or stop-codon sequences. Clonality was calculated as one minus the Shannon entropy normalized by the log of the number of unique productive sequences. Fisher's exact test with Benjamini-Hochberg correction, using a cutoff of adjusted p below 0.01, was how clones that differed between time points or between blood and tumor were identified. Held by TCRdb, this immuneACCESS table contains in-frame sequences only and omits some clones. Under half of the omission traces to an unresolved V gene where checked; the cause of the rest is unknown. V, J and clone size derive from that table, while D and trimming were established from the DNA sequence. Across this sample there are under 80,000 clones, with 75% to 85% seen only once. The ten largest clones capture more than 5.5% of the sample.

This receptor was identified in a man between 65 and 85 years old with urothelial cancer. The chain links TRBV29-1 with TRBJ1-2; the D gene is unclear. Sequenced here: PBMCs, sampled around atezolizumab (anti-PD-L1) treatment. The CDR3 region has the sequence CSDREGYGYTF. The nucleotide sequence is TGCAGCGACCGGGAAGGCTATGGCTACACCTTC.